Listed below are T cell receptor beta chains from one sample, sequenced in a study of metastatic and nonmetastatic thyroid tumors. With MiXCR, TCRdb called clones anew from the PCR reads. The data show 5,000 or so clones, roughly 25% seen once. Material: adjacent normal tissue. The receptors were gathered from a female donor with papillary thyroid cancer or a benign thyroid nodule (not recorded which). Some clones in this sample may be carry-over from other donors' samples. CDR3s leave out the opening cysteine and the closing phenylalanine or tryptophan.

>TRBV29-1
SADRGRINEQF
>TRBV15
ATSSGNTDSGEQY
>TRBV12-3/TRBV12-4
AISSEVGLRQY
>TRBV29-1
SVDKGWYEQF
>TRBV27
ASSFGSAPTGELF
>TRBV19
ASTHGDNQPQH
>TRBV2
ASSEGYSNQPQH
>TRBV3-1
ASSQVHGQPQH
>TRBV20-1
SATMQAGANTEAF
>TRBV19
ASSISMNTEAF
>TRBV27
ASRPWGANTEAF
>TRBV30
AWSGDRGLNYGYT
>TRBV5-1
ASSLDRFSNEQF